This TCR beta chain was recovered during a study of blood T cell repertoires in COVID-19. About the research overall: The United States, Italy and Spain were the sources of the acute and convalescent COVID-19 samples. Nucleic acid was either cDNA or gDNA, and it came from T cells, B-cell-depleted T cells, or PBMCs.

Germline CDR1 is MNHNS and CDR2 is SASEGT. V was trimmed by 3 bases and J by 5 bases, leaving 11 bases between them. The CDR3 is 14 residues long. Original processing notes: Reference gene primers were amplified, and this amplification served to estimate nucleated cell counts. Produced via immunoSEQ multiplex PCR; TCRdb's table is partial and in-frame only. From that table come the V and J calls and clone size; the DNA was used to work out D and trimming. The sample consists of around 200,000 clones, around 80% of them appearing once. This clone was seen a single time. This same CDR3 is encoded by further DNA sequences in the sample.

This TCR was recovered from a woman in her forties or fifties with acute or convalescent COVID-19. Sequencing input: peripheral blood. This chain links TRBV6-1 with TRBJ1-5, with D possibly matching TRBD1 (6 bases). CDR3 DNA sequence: TGTGCCAGCAGTGAGTGGGCAGGGGATCAGCCCCAGCATTTT. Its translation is CASSEWAGDQPQHF.